The TCR beta chain under discussion was sequenced for a study of blood T cells in healthy people across ages. A word on this clonotype: Antigen: not known. One junction end disagrees with the germline gene, perhaps due to a read error.

A second PCR, run for roughly 7 to 11 cycles, used a sample-barcoded 5' primer plus a J-beta primer mix. TCRdb ran MiXCR on the 5' RACE reads and lists one entry per CDR3 protein. This sample has about 1 million distinct CDR3 sequences, with over 35% found just once. Study results and limitations: Unsorted PBMC material precluded a definitive naive versus antigen-experienced comparison.

Germline V lookup: CDR1 MNHNY, CDR2 SVGAGI (reference sequence). The CDR3 extends over 15 amino acids. The sample consisted of blood. The clonotype comes from a woman in her sixties or seventies in good health. V gene TRBV6-6 combines with J gene TRBJ1-2, with D perhaps matching TRBD1 (5 bases). The CDR3 nucleotides are TGTGCCAGCAGTTACCCCCCGGGACGGACCTATGGCCACACCTTC. Protein sequence: CASSYPPGRTYGHTF.